This record concerns one T cell receptor beta chain sequence. No antigen is known for it. These donors counted as nominally healthy when sampled, but unrecorded immune exposures were likely. The data were taken from a study of cytomegalovirus exposure and HLA in healthy donors. Study-wide points: It was reported in a later analysis that an Asian-associated ancestry cluster showed fewer N-insertions than the roughly 710-donor mean. Later analysis demonstrated an association between a missense DCLRE1C variant and TCR beta V- and J-gene trimming.

The CDR3 consists of 16 residues. V shed 4 bases and J 10 bases; nucleotides not matched to a gene: 8. Per germline, CDR1 MNHEY and CDR2 SVGAGI. It was with 60 Vbeta and 13 Jbeta primers that the PCR ran. The data were produced by immunoSEQ multiplex PCR, yet TCRdb's version contains in-frame clones alone and is incomplete. The sample contains 200,000 to 250,000 clones, approximately 78% of which appear only once. This receptor was taken from a man younger than 45 in good health and CMV-seronegative. Sequenced input: PBMCs. This chain connects TRBV6-5 to TRBJ1-6, with 12 bases lining up with TRBD1. The CDR3 region is CASSFSGTGGGSPLHF. The CDR3 coding sequence is TGTGCCAGCAGTTTTTCCGGGACAGGGGGCGGATCACCCCTCCACTTT.